This TCR beta chain was captured in a study of blood T cell repertoires in COVID-19. Study at large: Whether acute or convalescent, the COVID-19 samples came from the United States, Italy and Spain. Sources were T cells, B-cell-depleted T cells, or PBMCs; the material itself was cDNA or gDNA.

This CDR3 has 15 amino acids. The germline CDR1 and CDR2 sequences are LNHDA and SQIVND (reference sequence). With 6 bases clipped from V and 4 bases from J, the junction kept 9 bases outside the gene matches. In the original analysis: Estimates of nucleated cell counts were drawn from the amplification of reference gene primers. Measured with immunoSEQ multiplex PCR; TCRdb has only the in-frame clones, and not every one. V, J and clone size derive from that table, while D and trimming were established from the DNA sequence. The sample carries approximately 64,000 clones, around 90% recorded once. In Seattle, patients joined the study during active infection and were tracked longitudinally.

Specimen: peripheral blood. This sequence originates from a woman aged 60-75 years with COVID-19, enrolled during active disease. The chain has TRBV19 and TRBJ1-3; 7 positions agree with TRBD1. CDR3 residues: CASSTTGLKGNTIYF. The CDR3 nucleotides are TGTGCCAGTAGCACGACAGGGCTTAAAGGAAACACCATATATTTT. Based on the CDR3 plus reference TRBV19 and TRBJ1-3, the full variable domain is DGGITQSPKYLFRKEGQNVTLSCEQNLNHDAMYWYRQDPGQGLRLIYYSQIVNDFQKGDIAEGYSVSREKKESFPLTVTSAQKNPTAFYLCASSTTGLKGNTIYFGEGSWLTVV.